This passage covers 22 T cell receptor beta chains from one sample sequenced in a study of cytomegalovirus exposure and HLA in healthy donors. Some clones are missing from TCRdb's copy, which holds only in-frame ones; the method was immunoSEQ multiplex PCR. This table holds 100,000 to 150,000 clones, more than 70% found once. Material for sequencing was PBMCs. The receptors shown here come from a man under 40 in good health and CMV-seronegative.

The V and J genes are TRBV4-1 and TRBJ2-3; 14 positions match TRBD2. J lost 5 bases, V lost 0 bases, and 1 base had no gene match. This CDR3 spans 16 amino acids. Germline V lookup: CDR1 MGHRA, CDR2 YSYEKL. CDR3 amino acids: CASSQEGLAGEDTQYF. As DNA, the CDR3 is TGCGCCAGCAGCCAAGAGGGACTAGCGGGAGAAGATACGCAGTATTTT.

The chain has TRBV7-3 and TRBJ1-2; 8 nucleotides line up with TRBD1. The CDR3 covers 16 residues. Germline-derived CDR1 and CDR2 are SGHTA and FQGTGA. After removal of 4 bases from V and 1 base from J, the junction contained 8 bases not matched to a gene. The CDR3 spells CASSSGQVPRNYGYTF. CDR3 sequence (DNA): TGTGCCAGCAGCTCGGGACAGGTACCTCGTAACTATGGCTACACCTTC.

The chain carries TRBV4-1 and TRBJ1-2; TRBD1 is a possible D gene (5 bases). Germline-derived CDR1 and CDR2 are MGHRA and YSYEKL. Between the trimmed V and J ends, which lost 0 bases and 2 bases, there was a span of 13 bases. The CDR3 is made up of 16 amino acids. This CDR3 is CASSQEGTGKNYGYTF. CDR3 bases: TGCGCCAGCAGCCAAGAGGGTACAGGAAAGAACTATGGCTACACCTTC.

This sequence joins TRBV27 and TRBJ1-5; tentative D call: TRBD1 (6 bases). This CDR3 has 15 amino acids. Trimming left V 2 bases short and J 3 bases short, with 11 bases between. Germline-derived CDR1 and CDR2 are MNHEY and SMNVEV (reference sequence). Written as DNA, the CDR3 is TGTGCCAGCAGTTTAACGGGGGGGCCCAATCAGCCCCAGCATTTT. It codes for CASSLTGGPNQPQHF.

The V call is TRBV9, the J call TRBJ1-6; weak D call: TRBD1 (5 bases). This CDR3 has 15 residues. The germline V gene encodes CDR1 SGDLS and CDR2 YYNGEE. V was cut by 0 bases and J by 7 bases, with 11 bases left in between. The CDR3 DNA is TGTGCCAGCAGCGTAGAAGGGGCCGACAATTCACCCCTCCACTTT. Translation gives CASSVEGADNSPLHF.

CDR3 in amino acids: CASSLLGAGTSGGEDYEQYF. CDR3 DNA: TGTGCCAGCAGCTTGTTAGGGGCCGGGACTAGCGGAGGGGAAGACTACGAGCAGTACTTC. This sequence joins TRBV5-5 and TRBJ2-7; TRBD2 matches 11 bases. This CDR3 comprises 20 residues. CDR1 is SGHKS and CDR2 is YYEKEE in the germline V gene (reference sequence). V shed 1 base, J shed 3 bases, and the junction held 18 bases outside the gene matches.

V and J are TRBV6-1 and TRBJ1-5; no clear D. V was trimmed by 6 bases and J by 5 bases, leaving 5 bases between them. The CDR3 consists of 11 residues. CDR1 MNHNS and CDR2 SASEGT come from the germline V gene. The CDR3 DNA reads TGTGCCAGCAGCCAGGATCAGCCCCAGCATTTT. Encoded protein: CASSQDQPQHF.

This clone was detected only a few times. This chain links TRBV6-6 with TRBJ1-2; D unclear. Trimming took 6 bases from V and 3 from J, leaving 11 bases between them. The CDR3 contains 13 residues. Germline lookup yields CDR1 MNHNY and CDR2 SVGAGI (reference sequence). CDR3: CASSPADYYGYTF. The CDR3 DNA reads TGTGCCAGCAGCCCCGCCGACTACTATGGCTACACCTTC.

As for this clone: Distinct nucleotide sequences in the sample also encode this CDR3. V gene TRBV5-1 combines with J gene TRBJ2-7, with 13 nucleotides matching TRBD2. This CDR3 contains 15 residues. V lost 0 bases to trimming and J lost 4 bases; unmatched junction nucleotides: 1. The V gene's germline CDR1 is SGHRS and CDR2 YFSETQ. The CDR3: CASSLELAGGYEQYF. CDR3 sequence (DNA): TGCGCCAGCAGCTTGGAACTAGCGGGAGGGTACGAGCAGTACTTC.

The chain combines TRBV15 with TRBJ2-3; D ambiguous. Germline CDR1 LNHNV, CDR2 YYDKDF (reference sequence). The CDR3 extends over 16 amino acids. V dropped 0 bases and J dropped 0 bases, with 10 bases sitting between them. The CDR3 loop reads CATSRDTVTSTDTQYF. The CDR3 bases are TGTGCCACCAGCAGAGATACGGTGACTAGCACAGATACGCAGTATTTT.

The chain has TRBV10-3 and TRBJ2-7, with 11 bases that match TRBD2. After removal of 5 bases from V and 4 bases from J, the junction contained 13 bases not matched to a gene. The CDR3 has 17 amino acids. Germline V lookup: CDR1 ENHRY, CDR2 SYGVKD. The CDR3 sequence: CAISQGTSGQGRYEQYF. CDR3 nucleotide sequence: TGTGCCATCAGTCAGGGGACTAGCGGACAGGGACGTTACGAGCAGTACTTC.

The V gene is TRBV6-4, the J gene TRBJ2-2, with TRBD1 matching over 7 bases. Germline V gives CDR1 MRHNA, CDR2 SNTAGT. The CDR3 has 14 residues. With V trimmed by 6 bases and J by 5 bases, 6 bases remained unmatched. CDR3 bases: TGTGCCAGCAGGCTCCAGGGGGATACCGGGGAGCTGTTTTTT. This translates into CASRLQGDTGELFF.

V gene TRBV7-2 combines with J gene TRBJ2-5, with TRBD1 as a possible D gene (5 bases). V lost 5 bases and J 3 bases, leaving 13 bases between the germline ends. The CDR3 sequence is 14 residues long. Germline V lookup: CDR1 SGHTA, CDR2 FQGNSA. CDR3 nucleotide sequence: TGTGCCAGCAGCCCCTGGGGCGCGAAAGAGACCCAGTACTTC. This encodes CASSPWGAKETQYF. The full variable domain, rest sourced from reference TRBV7-2 and TRBJ2-5, is GAGVSQSPSNKVTEKGKDVELRCDPISGHTALYWYRQSLGQGLEFLIYFQGNSAPDKSGLPSDRFSAERTGGSVSTLTIQRTQQEDSAVYLCASSPWGAKETQYFGPGTRLLVL.

V usage is TRBV4-2 and J usage is TRBJ2-4; 7 bases line up with TRBD2. The CDR3 sequence is 15 residues long. V shed 9 bases, J shed 0 bases, and the junction held 8 bases outside the gene matches. CDR1 and CDR2 (germline): LGHNA, YNFKEQ. CDR3 coding DNA: TGTGCCAGTTCTCAGCGGGACCTAGCCAAAAACATTCAGTACTTC. Translated, it gives CASSQRDLAKNIQYF.

The chain couples TRBV6-1 to TRBJ2-7; 10 positions match TRBD1. The CDR3 loop spans 13 amino acids. The V and J ends lost 11 bases and 1 base, in that order; junction bases with no gene match: 5. In germline, CDR1 is MNHNS, CDR2 SASEGT. As DNA, the CDR3 is TGTGCCGGCCGGGACAGGGGTTCCTACGAGCAGTACTTC. This sequence encodes CAGRDRGSYEQYF.

The rearrangement uses TRBV5-4 and TRBJ1-1; 9 nucleotides align to TRBD1. Losses at the gene ends were 4 bases for V and 1 base for J; bases not matched to a gene: 5. The CDR3 totals 15 residues. CDR1 and CDR2 (germline): SGHNT, YYREEE (reference sequence). CDR3 residues: CASSRTGGANTEAFF. The CDR3 DNA is TGTGCCAGCAGCCGCACAGGGGGCGCGAACACTGAAGCTTTCTTT.

Only one count was recorded for this clone. The CDR3 protein is CASSEGDGYNEQFF. CDR3 nucleotide sequence: TGTGCCAGCAGTGAGGGAGACGGATACAATGAGCAGTTCTTC. This chain joins TRBV6-1 and TRBJ2-1; a possible D gene is TRBD2 (5 bases). Trimming shortened V by 3 bases and J by 4 bases, and 10 bases separated the two germline ends. The CDR3 is made up of 14 amino acids. Looked up from germline, CDR1 is MNHNS and CDR2 is SASEGT.

The chain carries TRBV27 and TRBJ1-2; 11 nucleotides agree with TRBD1. Germline V lookup: CDR1 MNHEY, CDR2 SMNVEV (reference sequence). CDR3 length equals 16 residues. The J segment lost 6 bases and the V segment lost 5 bases, leaving 11 bases of the junction unmatched. The CDR3 nucleotides are TGTGCCAGCAGTACCCTCCCGGACAGGGGGCCCCATGGCTACACCTTC. Translating it yields CASSTLPDRGPHGYTF.

The rearrangement uses TRBV5-1 and TRBJ2-3, with D unresolved. V gave up 0 bases and J gave up 4 bases, with 6 bases separating them. This CDR3 spans 13 amino acids. CDR1 is SGHRS, CDR2 YFSETQ, per germline. The CDR3 nucleotides are TGCGCCAGCAGCTTGGATACGGCAGATACGCAGTATTTT. Protein: CASSLDTADTQYF.

This clone is judged medium-sized. The chain carries TRBV6-1 and TRBJ1-1; the D is unclear. Trimming cost V 3 bases and J 0 bases, with 11 bases left between them. Per the germline V gene, CDR1 is MNHNS and CDR2 is SASEGT. There are 15 residues in the CDR3. The chain's CDR3 is CASSESPEMNTEAFF. The CDR3 region has the DNA TGTGCCAGCAGTGAGTCACCGGAGATGAACACTGAAGCTTTCTTT.

The genes are TRBV19 and TRBJ1-5; D uncertain. Germline loops: CDR1 LNHDA, CDR2 SQIVND (reference sequence). This CDR3 is built from 15 residues. The V gene lost 5 bases and the J gene lost 0 bases, with 11 bases spanning the gap. The CDR3 region has the DNA TGTGCCAGTAGTCCTATCGGGAATAGCAATCAGCCCCAGCATTTT. It yields the protein CASSPIGNSNQPQHF.

With respect to this clone: This specimen includes other DNA sequences encoding the same CDR3. This chain joins TRBV7-9 and TRBJ1-4; 9 bases agree with TRBD1. The CDR3 contains 14 residues. V gave up 5 bases and J gave up 6 bases; unmatched junction bases: 4. From germline, CDR1 is SEHNR and CDR2 FQNEAQ (reference sequence). The DNA for the CDR3 is TGTGCCAGCAGCCTGAGACAGGGGGATGAAAAACTGTTTTTT. Encoded protein: CASSLRQGDEKLFF.